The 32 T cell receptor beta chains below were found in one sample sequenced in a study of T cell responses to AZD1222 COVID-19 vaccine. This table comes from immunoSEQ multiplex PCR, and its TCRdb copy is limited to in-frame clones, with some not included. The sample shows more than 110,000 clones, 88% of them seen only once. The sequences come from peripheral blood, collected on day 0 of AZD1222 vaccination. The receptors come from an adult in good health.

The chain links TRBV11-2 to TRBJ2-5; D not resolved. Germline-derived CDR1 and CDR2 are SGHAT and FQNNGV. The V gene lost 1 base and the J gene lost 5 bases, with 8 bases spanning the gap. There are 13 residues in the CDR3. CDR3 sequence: CASSLGTYETQYF. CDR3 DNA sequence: TGTGCCAGCAGCTTAGGCACTTATGAGACCCAGTACTTC.

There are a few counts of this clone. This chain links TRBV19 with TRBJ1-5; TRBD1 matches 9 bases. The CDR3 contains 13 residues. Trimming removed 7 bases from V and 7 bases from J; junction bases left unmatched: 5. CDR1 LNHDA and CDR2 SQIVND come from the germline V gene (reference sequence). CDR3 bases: TGTGCCAGTACTGGGACAGGGTGGCAGCCCCAGCATTTT. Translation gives CASTGTGWQPQHF.

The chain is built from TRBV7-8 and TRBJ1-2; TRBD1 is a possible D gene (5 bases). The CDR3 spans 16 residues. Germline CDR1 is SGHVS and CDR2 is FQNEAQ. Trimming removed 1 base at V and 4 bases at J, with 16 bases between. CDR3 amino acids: CASSLVVKGQGYGYTF. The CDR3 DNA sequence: TGTGCCAGCAGCTTAGTAGTAAAGGGGCAGGGCTATGGCTACACCTTC.

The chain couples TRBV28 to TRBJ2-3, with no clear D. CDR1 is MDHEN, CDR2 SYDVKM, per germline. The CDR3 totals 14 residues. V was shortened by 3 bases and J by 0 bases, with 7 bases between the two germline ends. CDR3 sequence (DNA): TGTGCCAGCAGTTTTGACACTAGCACAGATACGCAGTATTTT. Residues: CASSFDTSTDTQYF.

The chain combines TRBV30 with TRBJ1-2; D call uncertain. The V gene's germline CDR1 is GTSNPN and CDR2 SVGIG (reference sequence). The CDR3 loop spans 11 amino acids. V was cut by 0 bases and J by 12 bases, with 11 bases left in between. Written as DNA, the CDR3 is TGTGCCTGGAGTGTAGAGAGAGGGCACACCTTC. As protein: CAWSVERGHTF.

CDR3 DNA: TGTGCCTGGAACTCGGCCTACGAGCAGTACTTC. This sequence encodes CAWNSAYEQYF. This chain uses TRBV30 with TRBJ2-7; the D is unclear. Looked up from germline, CDR1 is GTSNPN and CDR2 is SVGIG (reference sequence). V gave up 4 bases and J gave up 2 bases, with 6 bases separating them. The CDR3 length is 11 residues.

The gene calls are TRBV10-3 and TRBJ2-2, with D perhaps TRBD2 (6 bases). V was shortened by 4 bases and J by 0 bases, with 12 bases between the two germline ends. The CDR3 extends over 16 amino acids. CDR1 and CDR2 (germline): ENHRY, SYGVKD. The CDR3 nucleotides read TGTGCCATCAGTGGGGTAGCGGCCACGAACACCGGGGAGCTGTTTTTT. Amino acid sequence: CAISGVAATNTGELFF.

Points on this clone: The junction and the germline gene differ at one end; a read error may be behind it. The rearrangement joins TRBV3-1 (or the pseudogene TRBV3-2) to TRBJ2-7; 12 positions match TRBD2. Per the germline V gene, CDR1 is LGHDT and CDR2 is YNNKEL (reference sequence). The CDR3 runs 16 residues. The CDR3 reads CASIQGLAGSVHEQYF. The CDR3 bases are TGTGCCAGCATCCAAGGACTAGCGGGATCCGTTCACGAGCAGTACTTC.

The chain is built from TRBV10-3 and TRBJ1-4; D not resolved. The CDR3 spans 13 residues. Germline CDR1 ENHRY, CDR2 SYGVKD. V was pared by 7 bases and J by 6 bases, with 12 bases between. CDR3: CAIMDPNDEKLFF. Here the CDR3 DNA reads TGTGCCATCATGGATCCAAACGATGAAAAACTGTTTTTT.

The CDR3 DNA is TGCGCCAGCAGCTTGGCCCCACAAGGACAGGGGGGGGTGAACACTGAAGCTTTCTTT. This encodes CASSLAPQGQGGVNTEAFF. The chain couples TRBV5-1 to TRBJ1-1; 10 nucleotides agree with TRBD1. J gave up 0 bases and V 0 bases, and 11 bases lay outside the gene matches. Germline CDR1 reads SGHRS; CDR2 reads YFSETQ. The CDR3 is 19 residues long.

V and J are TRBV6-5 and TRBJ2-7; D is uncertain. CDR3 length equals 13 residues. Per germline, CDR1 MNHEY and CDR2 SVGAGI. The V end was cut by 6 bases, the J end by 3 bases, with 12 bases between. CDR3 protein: CASRLQTHYEQYF. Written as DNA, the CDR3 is TGTGCCAGCAGGTTGCAGACACACTACGAGCAGTACTTC.

CDR3 sequence reads: CASGREGRGEQFF. The CDR3 DNA sequence: TGTGCCAGCGGGCGGGAGGGCCGTGGTGAGCAGTTCTTC. This rearrangement joins TRBV11-3 to TRBJ2-1; 9 positions agree with TRBD2. Trimming took 8 bases from V and 9 from J; bases not matched to a gene: 8. Looked up from germline, CDR1 is SGHNT and CDR2 is YENEEA. CDR3 size: 13 residues. The full variable domain, rest sourced from reference TRBV11-3 and TRBJ2-1, is EAGVVQSPRYKIIEKKQPVAFWCNPISGHNTLYWYLQNLGQGPELLIRYENEEAVDDSQLPKDRFSAERLKGVDSTLKIQPAELGDSAVYLCASGREGRGEQFFGPGTRLTVL.

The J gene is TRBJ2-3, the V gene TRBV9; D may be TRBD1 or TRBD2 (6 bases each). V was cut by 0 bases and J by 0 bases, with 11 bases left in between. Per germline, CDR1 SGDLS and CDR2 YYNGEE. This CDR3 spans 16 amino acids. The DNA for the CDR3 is TGTGCCAGCAGCGTAGGCACGGGGGCCAGCACAGATACGCAGTATTTT. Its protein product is CASSVGTGASTDTQYF.

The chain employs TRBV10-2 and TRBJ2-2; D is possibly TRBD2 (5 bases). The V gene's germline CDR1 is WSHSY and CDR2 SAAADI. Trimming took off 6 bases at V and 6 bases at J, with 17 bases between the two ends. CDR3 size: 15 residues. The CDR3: CASSVLEAWAGELFF. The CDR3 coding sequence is TGCGCCAGCAGCGTACTGGAGGCCTGGGCCGGGGAGCTGTTTTTT.

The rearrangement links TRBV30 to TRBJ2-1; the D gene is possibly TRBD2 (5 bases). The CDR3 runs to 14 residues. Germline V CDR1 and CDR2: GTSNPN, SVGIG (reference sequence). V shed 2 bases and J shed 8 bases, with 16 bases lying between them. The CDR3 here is CAWSIEGVGDEQFF. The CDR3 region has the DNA TGTGCCTGGAGTATCGAGGGAGTGGGCGATGAGCAGTTCTTC. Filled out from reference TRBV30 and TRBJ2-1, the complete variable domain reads SQTIHQWPATLVQPVGSPLSLECTVEGTSNPNLYWYRQAAGRGLQLLFYSVGIGQISSEVPQNLSASRPQDRQFILSSKKLLLSDSGFYLCAWSIEGVGDEQFFGPGTRLTVL.

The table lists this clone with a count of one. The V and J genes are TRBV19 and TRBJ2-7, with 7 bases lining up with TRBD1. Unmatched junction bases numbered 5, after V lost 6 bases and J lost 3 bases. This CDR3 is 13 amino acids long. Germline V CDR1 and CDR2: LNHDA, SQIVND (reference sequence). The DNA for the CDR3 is TGTGCCAGTAGCGGGCAGGGGGTCTACGAGCAGTACTTC. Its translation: CASSGQGVYEQYF.

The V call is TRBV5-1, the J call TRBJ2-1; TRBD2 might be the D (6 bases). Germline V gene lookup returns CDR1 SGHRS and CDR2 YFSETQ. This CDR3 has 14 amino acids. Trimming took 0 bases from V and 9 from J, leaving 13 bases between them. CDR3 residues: CASSLDPHGGEQFF. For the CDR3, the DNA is TGCGCCAGCAGCTTGGATCCCCACGGGGGTGAGCAGTTCTTC.

The CDR3 DNA sequence: TGTGCCAGCAGCTTGGAAACGCAAATTAGGAATGGCTACACCTTC. This sequence encodes CASSLETQIRNGYTF. V usage is TRBV5-5 and J usage is TRBJ1-2; D call uncertain. Germline CDR1 reads SGHKS; CDR2 reads YYEKEE (reference sequence). The length of the CDR3 is 15 residues. V gave up 0 bases and J gave up 6 bases, with 15 bases separating them.

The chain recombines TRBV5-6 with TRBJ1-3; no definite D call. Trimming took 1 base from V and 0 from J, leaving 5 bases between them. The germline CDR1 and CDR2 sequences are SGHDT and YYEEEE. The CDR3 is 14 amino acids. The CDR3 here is CASSLSSSGNTIYF. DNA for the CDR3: TGTGCCAGCAGCTTGTCCAGCTCTGGAAACACCATATATTTT.

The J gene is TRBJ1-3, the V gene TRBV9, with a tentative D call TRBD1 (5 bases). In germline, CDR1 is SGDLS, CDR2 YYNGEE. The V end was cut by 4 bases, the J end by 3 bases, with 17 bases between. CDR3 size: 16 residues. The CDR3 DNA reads TGTGCCAGCAGCAGAGAGGGGTTACCTCTTGGAAACACCATATATTTT. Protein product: CASSREGLPLGNTIYF.

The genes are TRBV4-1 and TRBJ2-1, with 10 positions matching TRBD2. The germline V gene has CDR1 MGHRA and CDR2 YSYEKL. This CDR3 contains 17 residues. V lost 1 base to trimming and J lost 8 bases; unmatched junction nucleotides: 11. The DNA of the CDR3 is TGCGCCAGCAGCCAAGCAGTACCTCGCGGGACTAGCGATGAGCAGTTCTTC. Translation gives CASSQAVPRGTSDEQFF.

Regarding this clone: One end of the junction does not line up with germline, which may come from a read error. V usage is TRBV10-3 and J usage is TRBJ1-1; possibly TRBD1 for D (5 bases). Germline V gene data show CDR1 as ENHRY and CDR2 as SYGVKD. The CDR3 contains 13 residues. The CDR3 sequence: CVILRQGGTEAFF. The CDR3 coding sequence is TGTGTCATCTTGAGGCAGGGCGGGACTGAAGCTTTCTTT.

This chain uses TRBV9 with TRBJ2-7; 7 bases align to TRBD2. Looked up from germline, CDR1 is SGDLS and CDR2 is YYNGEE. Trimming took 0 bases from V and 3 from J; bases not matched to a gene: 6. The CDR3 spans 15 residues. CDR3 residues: CASSVGRQRDYEQYF. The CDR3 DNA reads TGTGCCAGCAGCGTAGGACGTCAGCGGGACTACGAGCAGTACTTC.

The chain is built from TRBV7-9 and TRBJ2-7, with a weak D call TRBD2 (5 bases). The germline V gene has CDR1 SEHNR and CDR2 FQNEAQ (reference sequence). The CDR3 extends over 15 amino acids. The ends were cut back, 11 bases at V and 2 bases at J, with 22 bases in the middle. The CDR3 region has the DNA TGTGCCGTGGCTAGGACTGAAAATAATACCTACGAGCAGTACTTC. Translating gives CAVARTENNTYEQYF.

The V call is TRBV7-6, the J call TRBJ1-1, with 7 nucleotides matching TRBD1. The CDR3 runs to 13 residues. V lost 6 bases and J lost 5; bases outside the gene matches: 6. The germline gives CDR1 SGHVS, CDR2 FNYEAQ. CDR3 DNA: TGTGCCAGCAGGCCTCAGGGGGTAACTGAAGCTTTCTTT. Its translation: CASRPQGVTEAFF.

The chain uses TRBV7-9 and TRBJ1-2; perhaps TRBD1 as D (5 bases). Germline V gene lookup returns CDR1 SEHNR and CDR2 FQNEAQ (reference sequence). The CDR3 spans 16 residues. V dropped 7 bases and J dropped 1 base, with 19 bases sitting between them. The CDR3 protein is CASTGTLTILNYGYTF. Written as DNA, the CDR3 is TGTGCCAGCACGGGGACCCTCACCATTCTTAACTATGGCTACACCTTC. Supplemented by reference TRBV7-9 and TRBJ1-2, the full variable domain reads DTGVSQNPRHKITKRGQNVTFRCDPISEHNRLYWYRQTLGQGPEFLTYFQNEAQLEKSRLLSDRFSAERPKGSFSTLEIQRTEQGDSAMYLCASTGTLTILNYGYTFGSGTRLTVV.

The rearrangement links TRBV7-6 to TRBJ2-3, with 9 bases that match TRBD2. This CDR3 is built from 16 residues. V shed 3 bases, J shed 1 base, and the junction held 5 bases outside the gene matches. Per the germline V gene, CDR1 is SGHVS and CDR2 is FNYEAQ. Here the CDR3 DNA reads TGTGCCAGCAGCTTCCAGCGGGAGGATGGCACAGATACGCAGTATTTT. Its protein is CASSFQREDGTDTQYF.

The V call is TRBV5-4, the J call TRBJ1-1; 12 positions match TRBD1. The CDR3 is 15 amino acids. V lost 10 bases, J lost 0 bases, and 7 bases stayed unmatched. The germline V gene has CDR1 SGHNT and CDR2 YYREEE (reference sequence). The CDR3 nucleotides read TGTGCCGGGGGGACAGGGGGCGTGGTGAACACTGAAGCTTTCTTT. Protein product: CAGGTGGVVNTEAFF.

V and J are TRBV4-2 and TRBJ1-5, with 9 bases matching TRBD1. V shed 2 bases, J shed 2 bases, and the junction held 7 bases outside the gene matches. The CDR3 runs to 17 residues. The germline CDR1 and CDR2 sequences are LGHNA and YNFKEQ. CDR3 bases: TGTGCCAGCAGCCAAACCAAGGGACAGGGCGGCAATCAGCCCCAGCATTTT. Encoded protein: CASSQTKGQGGNQPQHF.

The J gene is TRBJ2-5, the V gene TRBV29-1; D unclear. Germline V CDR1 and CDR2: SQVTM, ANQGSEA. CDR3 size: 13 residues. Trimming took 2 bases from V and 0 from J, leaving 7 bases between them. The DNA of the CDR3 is TGCAGCGTTGAAACAGACAACCAAGAGACCCAGTACTTC. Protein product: CSVETDNQETQYF.

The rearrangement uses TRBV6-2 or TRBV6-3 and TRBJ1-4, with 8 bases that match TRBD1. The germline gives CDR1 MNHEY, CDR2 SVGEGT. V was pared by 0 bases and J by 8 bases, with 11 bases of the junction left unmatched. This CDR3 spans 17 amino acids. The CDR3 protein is CASSYSNLQGVGEKLFF. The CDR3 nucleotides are TGTGCCAGCAGTTACTCCAACCTACAGGGGGTCGGCGAAAAACTGTTTTTT.

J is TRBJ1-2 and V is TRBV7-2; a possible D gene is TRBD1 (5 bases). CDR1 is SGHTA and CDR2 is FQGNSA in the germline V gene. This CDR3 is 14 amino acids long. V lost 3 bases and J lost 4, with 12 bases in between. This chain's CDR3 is CASSFGTGSYGYTF. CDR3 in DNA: TGTGCCAGCAGCTTCGGGACGGGAAGCTATGGCTACACCTTC.